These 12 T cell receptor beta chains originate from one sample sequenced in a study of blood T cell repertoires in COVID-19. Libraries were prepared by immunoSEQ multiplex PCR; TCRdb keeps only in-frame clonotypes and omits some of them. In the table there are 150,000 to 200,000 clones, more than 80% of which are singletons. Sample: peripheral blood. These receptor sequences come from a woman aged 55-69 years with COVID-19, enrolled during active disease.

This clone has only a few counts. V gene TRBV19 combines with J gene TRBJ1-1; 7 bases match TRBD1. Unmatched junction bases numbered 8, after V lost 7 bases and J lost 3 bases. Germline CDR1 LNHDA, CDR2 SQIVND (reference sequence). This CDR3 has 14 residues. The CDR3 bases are TGTGCCAGTAAGTACAGGGGCGCGGACACTGAAGCTTTCTTT. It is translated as CASKYRGADTEAFF.

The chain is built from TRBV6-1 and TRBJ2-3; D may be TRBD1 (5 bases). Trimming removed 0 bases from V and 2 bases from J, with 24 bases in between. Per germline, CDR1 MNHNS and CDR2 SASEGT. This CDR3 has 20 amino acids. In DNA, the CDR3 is TGTGCCAGCAGTGAAGCCCCCCGCAGAAGGGGCCTGAAAGACACAGATACGCAGTATTTT. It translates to CASSEAPRRRGLKDTDTQYF.

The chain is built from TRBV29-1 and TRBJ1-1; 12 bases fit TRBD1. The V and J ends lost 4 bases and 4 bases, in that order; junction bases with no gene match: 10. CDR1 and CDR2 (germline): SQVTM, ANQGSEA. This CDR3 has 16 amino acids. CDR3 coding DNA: TGCAGCGTTGGACCGGGACAGGGGGCTGGAGGCACTGAAGCTTTCTTT. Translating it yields CSVGPGQGAGGTEAFF.

The CDR3 region is CAWSKMAMNSPLHF. The CDR3 bases are TGTGCCTGGAGTAAAATGGCAATGAATTCACCCCTCCACTTT. The chain combines TRBV30 with TRBJ1-6, with D hard to call. V was pared by 2 bases and J by 7 bases, with 12 bases between. Germline CDR1 and CDR2: GTSNPN and SVGIG (reference sequence). CDR3 length: 14 amino acids.

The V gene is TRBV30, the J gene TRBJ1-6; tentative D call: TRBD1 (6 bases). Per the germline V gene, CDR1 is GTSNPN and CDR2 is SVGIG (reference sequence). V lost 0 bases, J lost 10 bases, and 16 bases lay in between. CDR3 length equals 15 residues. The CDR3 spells CAWSVPTGRESPLHF. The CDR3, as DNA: TGTGCCTGGAGTGTACCCACAGGGAGGGAGTCACCCCTCCACTTT.

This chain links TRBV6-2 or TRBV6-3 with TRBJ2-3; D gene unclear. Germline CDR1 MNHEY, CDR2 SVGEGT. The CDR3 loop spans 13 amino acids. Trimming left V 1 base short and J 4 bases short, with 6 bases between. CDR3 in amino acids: CASSYYRSDTQYF. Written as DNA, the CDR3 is TGTGCCAGCAGTTACTACAGATCAGATACGCAGTATTTT.

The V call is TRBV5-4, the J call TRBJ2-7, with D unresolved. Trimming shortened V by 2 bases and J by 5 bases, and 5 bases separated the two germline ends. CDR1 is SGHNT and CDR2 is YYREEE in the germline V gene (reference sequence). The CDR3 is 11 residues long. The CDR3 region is CASSLEDEQYF. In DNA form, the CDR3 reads TGTGCCAGCAGCTTAGAGGACGAGCAGTACTTC.

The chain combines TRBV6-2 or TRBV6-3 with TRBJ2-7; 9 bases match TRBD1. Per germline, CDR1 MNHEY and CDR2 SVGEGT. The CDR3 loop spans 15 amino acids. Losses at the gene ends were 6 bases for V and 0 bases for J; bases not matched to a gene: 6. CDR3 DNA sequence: TGTGCCAGCAGACCTACAGGGGGCGTCTCCTACGAGCAGTACTTC. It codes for CASRPTGGVSYEQYF.

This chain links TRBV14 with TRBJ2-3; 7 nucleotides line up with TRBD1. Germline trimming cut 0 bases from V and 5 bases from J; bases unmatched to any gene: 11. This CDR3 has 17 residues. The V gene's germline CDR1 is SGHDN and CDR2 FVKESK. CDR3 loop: CASSQDRQGEEQDTQYF. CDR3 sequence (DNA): TGTGCCAGCAGCCAAGATAGGCAGGGGGAAGAACAAGATACGCAGTATTTT.

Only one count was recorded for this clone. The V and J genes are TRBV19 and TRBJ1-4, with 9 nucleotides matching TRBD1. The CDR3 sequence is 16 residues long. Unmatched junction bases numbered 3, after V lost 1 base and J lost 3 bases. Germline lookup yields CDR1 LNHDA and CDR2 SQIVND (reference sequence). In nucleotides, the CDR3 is TGTGCCAGTAGTATAGGCGGGACAGGGTCTAATGAAAAACTGTTTTTT. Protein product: CASSIGGTGSNEKLFF.

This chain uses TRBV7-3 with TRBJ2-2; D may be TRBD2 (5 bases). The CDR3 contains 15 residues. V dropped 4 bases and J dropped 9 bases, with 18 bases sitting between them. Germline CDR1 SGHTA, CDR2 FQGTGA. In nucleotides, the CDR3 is TGTGCCAGCAGCTCAGGACCGGGGAAGGGCCGGGAGCTGTTTTTT. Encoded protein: CASSSGPGKGRELFF.

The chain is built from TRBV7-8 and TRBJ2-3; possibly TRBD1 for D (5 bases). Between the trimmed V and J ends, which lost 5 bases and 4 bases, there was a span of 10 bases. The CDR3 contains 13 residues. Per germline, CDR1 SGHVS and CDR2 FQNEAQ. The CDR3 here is CASSVLRADTQYF. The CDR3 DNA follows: TGTGCCAGCAGCGTTCTCAGGGCAGATACGCAGTATTTT.